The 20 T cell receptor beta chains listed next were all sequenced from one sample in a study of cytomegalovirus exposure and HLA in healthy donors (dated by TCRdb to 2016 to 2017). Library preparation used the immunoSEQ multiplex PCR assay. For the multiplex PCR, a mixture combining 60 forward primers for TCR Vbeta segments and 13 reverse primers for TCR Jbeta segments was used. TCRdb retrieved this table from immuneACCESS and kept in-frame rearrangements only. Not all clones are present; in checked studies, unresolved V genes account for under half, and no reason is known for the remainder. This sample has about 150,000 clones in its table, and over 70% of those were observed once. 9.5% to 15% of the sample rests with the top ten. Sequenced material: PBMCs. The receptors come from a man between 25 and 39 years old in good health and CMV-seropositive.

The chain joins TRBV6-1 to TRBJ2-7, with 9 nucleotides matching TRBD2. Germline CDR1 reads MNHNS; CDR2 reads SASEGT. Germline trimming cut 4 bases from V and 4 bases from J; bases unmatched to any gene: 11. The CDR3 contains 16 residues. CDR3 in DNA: TGTGCCAGCAGTGCCTTCCAGACTAGCGGAAGTTACGAGCAGTACTTC. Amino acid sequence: CASSAFQTSGSYEQYF.

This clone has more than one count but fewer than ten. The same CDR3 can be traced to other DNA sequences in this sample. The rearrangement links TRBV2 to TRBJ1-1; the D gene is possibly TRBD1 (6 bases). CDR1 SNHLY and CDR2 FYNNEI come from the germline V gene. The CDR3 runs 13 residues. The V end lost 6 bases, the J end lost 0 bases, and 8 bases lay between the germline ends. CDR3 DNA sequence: TGTGCCAGCAGGGGACAACTGAACACTGAAGCTTTCTTT. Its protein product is CASRGQLNTEAFF.

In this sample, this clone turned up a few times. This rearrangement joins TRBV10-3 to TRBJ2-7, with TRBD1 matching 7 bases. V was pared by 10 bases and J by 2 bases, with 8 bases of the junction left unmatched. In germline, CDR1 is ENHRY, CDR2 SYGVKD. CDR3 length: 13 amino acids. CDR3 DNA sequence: TGTGCCACCCAAGACAGGGATGCCTACGAGCAGTACTTC. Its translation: CATQDRDAYEQYF.

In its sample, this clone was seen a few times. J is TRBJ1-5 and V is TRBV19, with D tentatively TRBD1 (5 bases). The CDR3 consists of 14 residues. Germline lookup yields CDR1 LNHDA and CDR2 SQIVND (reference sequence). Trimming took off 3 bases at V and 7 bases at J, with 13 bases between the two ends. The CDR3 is CASSIMPGRQPQHF. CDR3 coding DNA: TGTGCCAGTAGTATCATGCCAGGGCGGCAGCCCCAGCATTTT.

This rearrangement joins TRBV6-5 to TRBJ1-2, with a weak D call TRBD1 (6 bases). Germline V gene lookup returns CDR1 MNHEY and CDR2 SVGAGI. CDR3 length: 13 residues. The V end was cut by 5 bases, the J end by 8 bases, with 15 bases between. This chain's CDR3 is CASSLQGSWGYTF. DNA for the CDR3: TGTGCCAGCAGTCTACAGGGCTCGTGGGGCTACACCTTC.

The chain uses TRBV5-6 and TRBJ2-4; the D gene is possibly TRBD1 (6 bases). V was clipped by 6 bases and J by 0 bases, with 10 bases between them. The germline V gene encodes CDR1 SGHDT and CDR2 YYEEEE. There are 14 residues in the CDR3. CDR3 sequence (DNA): TGTGCCAGCACCGGACAGCTAGCCAAAAACATTCAGTACTTC. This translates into CASTGQLAKNIQYF.

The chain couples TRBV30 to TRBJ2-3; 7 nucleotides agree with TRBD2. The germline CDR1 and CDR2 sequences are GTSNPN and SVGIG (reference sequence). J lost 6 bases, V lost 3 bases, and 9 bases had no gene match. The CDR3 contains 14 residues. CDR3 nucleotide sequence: TGTGCCTGGAGCGTGGGAGGGAGTCGGGATACGCAGTATTTT. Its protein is CAWSVGGSRDTQYF.

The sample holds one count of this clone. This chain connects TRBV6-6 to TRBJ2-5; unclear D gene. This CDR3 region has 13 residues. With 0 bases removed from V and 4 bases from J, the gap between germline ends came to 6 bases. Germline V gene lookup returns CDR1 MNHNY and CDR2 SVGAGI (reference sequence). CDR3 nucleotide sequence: TGTGCCAGCAGTTACTCGCACAGAGAGACCCAGTACTTC. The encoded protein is CASSYSHRETQYF.

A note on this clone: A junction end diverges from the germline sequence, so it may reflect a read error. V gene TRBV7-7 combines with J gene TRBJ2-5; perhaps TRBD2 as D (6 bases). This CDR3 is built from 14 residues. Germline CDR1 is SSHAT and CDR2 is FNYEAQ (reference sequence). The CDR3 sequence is CASSLAATAETQYF. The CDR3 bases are TGTGCTAGCAGCTTAGCGGCGACAGCGGAGACCCAGTACTTC. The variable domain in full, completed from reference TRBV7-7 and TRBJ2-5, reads GAGVSQSPRYKVTKRGQDVTLRCDPISSHATLYWYQQALGQGPEFLTYFNYEAQPDKSGLPSDRFSAERPEGSISTLTIQRTEQRDSAMYRCASSLAATAETQYFGPGTRLLVL.

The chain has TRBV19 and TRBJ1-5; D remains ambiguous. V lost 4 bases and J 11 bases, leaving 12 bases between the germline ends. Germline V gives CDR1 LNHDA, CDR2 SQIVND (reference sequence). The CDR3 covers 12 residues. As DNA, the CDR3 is TGTGCCAGTAGTAGAGATCCCGTAGCCCAGCATTTT. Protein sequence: CASSRDPVAQHF.

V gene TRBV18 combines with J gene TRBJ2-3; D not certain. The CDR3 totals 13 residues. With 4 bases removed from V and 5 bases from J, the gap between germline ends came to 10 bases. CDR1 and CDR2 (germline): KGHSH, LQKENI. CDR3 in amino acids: CASSRETGDTQYF. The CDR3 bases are TGTGCCAGCTCACGTGAGACGGGAGATACGCAGTATTTT.

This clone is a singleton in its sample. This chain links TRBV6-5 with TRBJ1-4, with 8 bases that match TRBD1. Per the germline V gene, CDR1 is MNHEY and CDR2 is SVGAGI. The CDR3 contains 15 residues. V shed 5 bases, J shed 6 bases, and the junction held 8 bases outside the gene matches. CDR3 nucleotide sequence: TGTGCCAGCAGTAGGACCAGGGGGCGCGATGAAAAACTGTTTTTT. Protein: CASSRTRGRDEKLFF.

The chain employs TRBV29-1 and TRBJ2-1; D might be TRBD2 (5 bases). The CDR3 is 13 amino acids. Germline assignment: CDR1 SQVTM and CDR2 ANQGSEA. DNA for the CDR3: TGCGGTGCCACGGAGTCCCGGGGCAATGAGCAGTTCTTC. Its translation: CGATESRGNEQFF.

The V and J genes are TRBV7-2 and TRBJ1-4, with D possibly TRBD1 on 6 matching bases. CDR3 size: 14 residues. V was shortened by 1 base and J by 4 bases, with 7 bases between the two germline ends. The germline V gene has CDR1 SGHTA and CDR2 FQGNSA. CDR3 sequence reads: CASSLGTDNEKLFF. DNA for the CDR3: TGTGCCAGCAGCTTAGGGACAGATAATGAAAAACTGTTTTTT.

The DNA for the CDR3 is TGCGCCAGCAGCCGGGAGACGGGACAGAGCAGCGAGCAGTACTTC. Residues: CASSRETGQSSEQYF. The chain links TRBV5-1 to TRBJ2-5; possible D gene TRBD1, 7 bases. With the DNA end fitting TRBJ2-7 better, the J assignment may be wrong. This CDR3 is built from 15 residues. Germline V gene sequence: CDR1 SGHRS, CDR2 YFSETQ.

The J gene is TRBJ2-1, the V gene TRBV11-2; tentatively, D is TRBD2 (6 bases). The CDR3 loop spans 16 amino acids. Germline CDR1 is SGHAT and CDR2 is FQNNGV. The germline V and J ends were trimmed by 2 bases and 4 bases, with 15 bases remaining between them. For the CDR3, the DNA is TGTGCCAGCAGCTTAATGGGACTCTCAAAATACAATGAGCAGTTCTTC. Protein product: CASSLMGLSKYNEQFF. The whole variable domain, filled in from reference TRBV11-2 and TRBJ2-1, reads EAGVAQSPRYKIIEKRQSVAFWCNPISGHATLYWYQQILGQGPKLLIQFQNNGVVDDSQLPKDRFSAERLKGVDSTLKIQPAKLEDSAVYLCASSLMGLSKYNEQFFGPGTRLTVL.

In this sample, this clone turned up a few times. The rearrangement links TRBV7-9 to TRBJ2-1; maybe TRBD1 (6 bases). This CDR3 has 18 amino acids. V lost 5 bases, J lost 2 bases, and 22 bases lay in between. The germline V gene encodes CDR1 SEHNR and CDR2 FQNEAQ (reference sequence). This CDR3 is CASSPRGVTGPPYNEQFF. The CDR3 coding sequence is TGTGCCAGCAGCCCCAGGGGCGTGACGGGACCGCCCTACAATGAGCAGTTCTTC. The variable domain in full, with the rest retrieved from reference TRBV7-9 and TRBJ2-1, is DTGVSQNPRHKITKRGQNVTFRCDPISEHNRLYWYRQTLGQGPEFLTYFQNEAQLEKSRLLSDRFSAERPKGSFSTLEIQRTEQGDSAMYLCASSPRGVTGPPYNEQFFGPGTRLTVL.

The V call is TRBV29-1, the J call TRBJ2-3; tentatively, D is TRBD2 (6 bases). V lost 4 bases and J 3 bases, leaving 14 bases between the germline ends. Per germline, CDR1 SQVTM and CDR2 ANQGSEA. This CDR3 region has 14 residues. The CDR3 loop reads CSVAILARTDTQYF. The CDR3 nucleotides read TGCAGCGTTGCGATCCTAGCGAGAACAGATACGCAGTATTTT.

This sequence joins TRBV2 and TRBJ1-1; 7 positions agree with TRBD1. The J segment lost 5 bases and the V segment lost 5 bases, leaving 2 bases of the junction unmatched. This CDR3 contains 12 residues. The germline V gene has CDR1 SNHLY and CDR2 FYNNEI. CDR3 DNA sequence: TGTGCCAGCAGTCTACAGGGGACTGAAGCTTTCTTT. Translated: CASSLQGTEAFF.

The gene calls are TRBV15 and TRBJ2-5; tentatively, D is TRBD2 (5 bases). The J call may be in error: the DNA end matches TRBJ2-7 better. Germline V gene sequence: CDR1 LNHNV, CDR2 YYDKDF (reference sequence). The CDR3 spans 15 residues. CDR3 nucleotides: TGTGCCACCAGCAGAAACCGCCGGGGATTCTACGAGCAGTACTTC. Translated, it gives CATSRNRRGFYEQYF.